A selection of T cell receptor beta chains follows, all from one sample in a study of OX40 agonist ivuxolimab in advanced cancers. Assay: immunoSEQ multiplex PCR; the TCRdb copy retains only in-frame clones and omits some. The top ten hold over 20% of the sample, which has tens of thousands of clones, roughly 91% seen once. The input for sequencing was CD4+ or CD8+ T cells sorted from blood, taken in a trial of the OX40 agonist ivuxolimab. The receptors were gathered from an adult with an advanced solid tumor such as melanoma, head and neck, liver or kidney cancer. CDR3s include the opening cysteine and the closing phenylalanine or tryptophan. The D gene is left open where the match is weak. Clone size appears in some rows only: once, few, many, or a class for an expanded clone.

j_gene: TRBJ1-1
d_gene: .
abundance: .
len: 12
v_gene: TRBV30
CDR3aa: CAWSVFGPEAFF
CDR3nt: TGTGCCTGGAGTGTATTCGGTCCTGAAGCTTTCTTT

j_gene: TRBJ1-2
d_gene: TRBD1
abundance: few
len: 17
v_gene: TRBV27
CDR3aa: CASSLLSTGEEGYGYTF
CDR3nt: TGTGCCAGCAGTCTATTATCCACAGGGGAGGAGGGCTATGGCTACACCTTC

j_gene: TRBJ2-2
d_gene: TRBD1
abundance: few
len: 14
v_gene: TRBV28
CDR3aa: CASNKDRATGELFF
CDR3nt: TGTGCCAGCAACAAGGACAGGGCCACCGGGGAGCTGTTTTTT

j_gene: TRBJ2-1
d_gene: .
abundance: .
len: 15
v_gene: TRBV11-1
CDR3aa: CASSLALRIYNEQFF
CDR3nt: TGTGCCAGCAGCTTAGCCTTGCGGATTTACAATGAGCAGTTCTTC

j_gene: TRBJ2-7
d_gene: .
abundance: .
len: 14
v_gene: TRBV29-1
CDR3aa: CSVVGGEYSYEQYF
CDR3nt: TGCAGCGTTGTGGGCGGGGAGTACTCCTACGAGCAGTACTTC

j_gene: TRBJ2-7
d_gene: .
abundance: .
len: 12
v_gene: TRBV19
CDR3aa: CASSIGGFEQYF
CDR3nt: TGTGCCAGTAGTATAGGAGGGTTCGAGCAGTACTTC

j_gene: TRBJ1-1
d_gene: .
abundance: .
len: 12
v_gene: TRBV19
CDR3aa: CASSTSHTEAFF
CDR3nt: TGTGCCAGTAGTACCTCGCACACTGAAGCTTTCTTT

j_gene: TRBJ2-7
d_gene: .
abundance: .
len: 13
v_gene: TRBV7-8
CDR3aa: CASSVGTTYEQYF
CDR3nt: TGTGCCAGCAGCGTCGGGACAACCTACGAGCAGTACTTC

j_gene: TRBJ1-2
d_gene: .
abundance: .
len: 14
v_gene: TRBV6-1
CDR3aa: CASSEPQFGYGYTF
CDR3nt: TGTGCCAGCAGTGAACCACAGTTTGGCTATGGCTACACCTTC

j_gene: TRBJ2-1
d_gene: TRBD2
abundance: .
len: 15
v_gene: TRBV5-4
CDR3aa: CASSLARETHNEQFF
CDR3nt: TGTGCCAGCAGCTTGGCGCGGGAGACCCACAATGAGCAGTTCTTC

j_gene: TRBJ2-7
d_gene: .
abundance: .
len: 12
v_gene: TRBV7-7
CDR3aa: CASSSGPYEQYF
CDR3nt: TGTGCTAGCAGCTCTGGCCCCTACGAGCAGTACTTC

j_gene: TRBJ2-2
d_gene: .
abundance: .
len: 13
v_gene: TRBV2
CDR3aa: CAVGLGRTGELFF
CDR3nt: TGTGCCGTAGGGCTGGGCAGGACCGGGGAGCTGTTTTTT

j_gene: TRBJ2-1
d_gene: TRBD2
abundance: .
len: 16
v_gene: TRBV9
CDR3aa: CASSIPTSGSRNEQFF
CDR3nt: TGTGCCAGCAGCATCCCGACTAGCGGGAGTAGGAATGAGCAGTTCTTC

j_gene: TRBJ2-5
d_gene: .
abundance: .
len: 13
v_gene: TRBV6-5
CDR3aa: CASSYSVQETQYF
CDR3nt: TGTGCCAGCAGTTACTCTGTACAAGAGACCCAGTACTTC

j_gene: TRBJ2-3
d_gene: .
abundance: .
len: 13
v_gene: TRBV25-1
CDR3aa: CASSESYSDTQYF
CDR3nt: TGTGCCAGCAGTGAATCCTACAGTGATACGCAGTATTTT

j_gene: TRBJ1-4
d_gene: TRBD1
abundance: .
len: 14
v_gene: TRBV9
CDR3aa: CASSVDGTAEKLFF
CDR3nt: TGTGCCAGCAGCGTGGACGGGACAGCGGAAAAACTGTTTTTT

j_gene: TRBJ2-3
d_gene: TRBD2
abundance: few
len: 17
v_gene: TRBV4-2
CDR3aa: CASSQGWREKDTDTQYF
CDR3nt: TGTGCCAGCAGCCAGGGTTGGCGGGAGAAGGACACAGATACGCAGTATTTT

j_gene: TRBJ1-5
d_gene: .
abundance: .
len: 14
v_gene: TRBV28
CDR3aa: CASSVGAYNQPQHF
CDR3nt: TGTGCCAGCAGTGTAGGCGCGTACAATCAGCCCCAGCATTTT

j_gene: TRBJ2-1
d_gene: .
abundance: .
len: 15
v_gene: TRBV19
CDR3aa: CASSIIAEGYNEQFF
CDR3nt: TGTGCCAGTAGTATCATAGCGGAAGGTTACAATGAGCAGTTCTTC

j_gene: TRBJ1-1
d_gene: .
abundance: .
len: 12
v_gene: TRBV7-9
CDR3aa: CASSLGSTEAFF
CDR3nt: TGTGCCAGCAGCTTAGGAAGCACTGAAGCTTTCTTT

j_gene: TRBJ1-1
d_gene: .
abundance: .
len: 13
v_gene: TRBV5-8
CDR3aa: CASSFLQDPEAFF
CDR3nt: TGTGCCAGCAGCTTTTTGCAGGACCCTGAAGCTTTCTTT

j_gene: TRBJ2-1
d_gene: TRBD2
abundance: .
len: 15
v_gene: TRBV9
CDR3aa: CASSVAASGSYEQFF
CDR3nt: TGTGCCAGCAGCGTAGCGGCTAGCGGGAGTTATGAGCAGTTCTTC

j_gene: TRBJ1-2
d_gene: .
abundance: .
len: 14
v_gene: TRBV12-5
CDR3aa: CASGLATGSYGYTF
CDR3nt: TGTGCTAGTGGTTTGGCTACCGGCTCCTATGGCTACACCTTC

j_gene: TRBJ2-7
d_gene: .
abundance: .
len: 15
v_gene: TRBV18
CDR3aa: CASSTISRKSYEQYF
CDR3nt: TGTGCCAGCTCAACTATTTCGAGGAAGTCCTACGAGCAGTACTTC

j_gene: TRBJ2-5
d_gene: TRBD1
abundance: .
len: 15
v_gene: TRBV9
CDR3aa: CASSARDRVQETQYF
CDR3nt: TGTGCCAGCAGCGCCCGGGACAGGGTACAAGAGACCCAGTACTTC

j_gene: TRBJ2-1
d_gene: TRBD2
abundance: .
len: 15
v_gene: TRBV4-1
CDR3aa: CASSHLPGTSEKQFF
CDR3nt: TGCGCCAGCAGCCACCTTCCCGGGACTAGCGAAAAGCAGTTCTTC

j_gene: TRBJ2-1
d_gene: .
abundance: .
len: 15
v_gene: TRBV5-6
CDR3aa: CASSLGSSSYNEQFF
CDR3nt: TGTGCCAGCAGCTTGGGCAGCAGCTCCTACAATGAGCAGTTCTTC

j_gene: TRBJ2-7
d_gene: TRBD2
abundance: .
len: 11
v_gene: TRBV5-6
CDR3aa: CAGEAGGEQYF
CDR3nt: TGTGCCGGGGAGGCGGGGGGCGAGCAGTACTTC

j_gene: TRBJ2-7
d_gene: .
abundance: .
len: 14
v_gene: TRBV27
CDR3aa: CASSLSRRAYEQYF
CDR3nt: TGTGCCAGCAGTTTATCGCGGAGAGCCTACGAGCAGTACTTC

j_gene: TRBJ2-1
d_gene: .
abundance: .
len: 15
v_gene: TRBV5-4
CDR3aa: CAMDAGIVSYNEQFF
CDR3nt: TGTGCCATGGACGCCGGTATAGTATCCTACAATGAGCAGTTCTTC

j_gene: TRBJ1-5
d_gene: .
abundance: .
len: 16
v_gene: TRBV4-1
CDR3aa: CASSQRIDRTDQPQHF
CDR3nt: TGCGCCAGCAGCCAAAGGATAGATAGGACGGATCAGCCCCAGCATTTT

j_gene: TRBJ2-6
d_gene: .
abundance: .
len: 15
v_gene: TRBV6-5
CDR3aa: CASSYRTPGANVLTF
CDR3nt: TGTGCCAGCAGTTACCGGACGCCTGGGGCCAACGTCCTGACTTTC

j_gene: TRBJ2-7
d_gene: .
abundance: .
len: 15
v_gene: TRBV25-1
CDR3aa: CASSDSQRAIYEQYF
CDR3nt: TGTGCCAGCAGTGACAGCCAGCGGGCGATCTACGAGCAGTACTTC

j_gene: TRBJ2-7
d_gene: .
abundance: .
len: 16
v_gene: TRBV7-8
CDR3aa: CASSEDQGFPRNEQYF
CDR3nt: TGTGCCAGCAGCGAAGACCAGGGGTTCCCTCGGAACGAGCAGTACTTC

j_gene: TRBJ1-2
d_gene: .
abundance: .
len: 14
v_gene: TRBV9
CDR3aa: CASSVSGAPNGYTF
CDR3nt: TGTGCCAGCAGCGTATCTGGGGCCCCCAATGGCTACACCTTC

j_gene: TRBJ1-3
d_gene: .
abundance: .
len: 13
v_gene: TRBV4-1
CDR3aa: CASSHTLENTIYF
CDR3nt: TGCGCCAGCAGCCATACGCTTGAAAACACCATATATTTT

j_gene: TRBJ2-1
d_gene: .
abundance: .
len: 15
v_gene: TRBV6-5
CDR3aa: CASSSGTELGNEQFF
CDR3nt: TGTGCCAGCAGTTCCGGGACGGAGTTAGGAAATGAGCAGTTCTTC

j_gene: TRBJ2-3
d_gene: .
abundance: .
len: 19
v_gene: TRBV7-6
CDR3aa: CASSLWTSPGSSSTDTQYF
CDR3nt: TGTGCCAGCAGCTTGTGGACGAGCCCCGGCTCCTCTAGCACAGATACGCAGTATTTT

j_gene: TRBJ1-4
d_gene: TRBD1
abundance: .
len: 14
v_gene: TRBV28
CDR3aa: CASSIGQEIEKLFF
CDR3nt: TGTGCCAGCAGTATTGGACAGGAGATTGAAAAACTGTTTTTT

j_gene: TRBJ2-7
d_gene: .
abundance: .
len: 14
v_gene: TRBV19
CDR3aa: CASSIREGLYEQYF
CDR3nt: TGTGCCAGTAGTATAAGAGAAGGGTTGTACGAGCAGTACTTC

j_gene: TRBJ2-7
d_gene: TRBD1
abundance: .
len: 15
v_gene: TRBV14
CDR3aa: CASSQAGQVNYEQYF
CDR3nt: TGTGCCAGCAGCCAAGCGGGACAGGTCAACTACGAGCAGTACTTC

j_gene: TRBJ2-7
d_gene: .
abundance: .
len: 13
v_gene: TRBV28
CDR3aa: CASSFVRGHEQYF
CDR3nt: TGTGCCAGCAGTTTTGTTAGGGGCCACGAGCAGTACTTC

j_gene: TRBJ2-2
d_gene: .
abundance: .
len: 16
v_gene: TRBV7-8
CDR3aa: CASSSTQGVGTGELFF
CDR3nt: TGTGCCAGCAGCTCCACACAGGGAGTGGGCACCGGGGAGCTGTTTTTT

j_gene: TRBJ1-1
d_gene: .
abundance: .
len: 10
v_gene: TRBV28
CDR3aa: CARPRGWAFF
CDR3nt: TGTGCCAGGCCCCGAGGGTGGGCTTTCTTT

j_gene: TRBJ2-7
d_gene: .
abundance: once
len: 13
v_gene: TRBV11-2
CDR3aa: CASSLGSSYEQYF
CDR3nt: TGTGCCAGCAGCTTGGGCTCGTCCTACGAGCAGTACTTC

j_gene: TRBJ2-6
d_gene: .
abundance: .
len: 15
v_gene: TRBV7-6
CDR3aa: CASSSHRDGANVLTF
CDR3nt: TGTGCCAGCAGCTCCCACAGGGATGGGGCCAACGTCCTGACTTTC

j_gene: TRBJ2-7
d_gene: TRBD2
abundance: .
len: 18
v_gene: TRBV7-9
CDR3aa: CASSFLAGGSSLRYEQYF
CDR3nt: TGTGCCAGCAGCTTCTTAGCGGGAGGGTCCTCCCTTCGGTACGAGCAGTACTTC

j_gene: TRBJ2-1
d_gene: .
abundance: .
len: 17
v_gene: TRBV7-2
CDR3aa: CASSPRGDRSSYNEQFF
CDR3nt: TGTGCCAGCAGCCCGAGAGGAGACAGGAGCTCCTACAATGAGCAGTTCTTC

j_gene: TRBJ2-1
d_gene: .
abundance: once
len: 10
v_gene: TRBV29-1
CDR3aa: CSVDPHEQFF
CDR3nt: TGCAGCGTTGATCCGCATGAGCAGTTCTTC

j_gene: TRBJ2-1
d_gene: TRBD2
abundance: .
len: 16
v_gene: TRBV27
CDR3aa: CASSSPGLANIDEQFF
CDR3nt: TGTGCCAGCAGTTCCCCGGGACTAGCGAACATCGATGAGCAGTTCTTC

j_gene: TRBJ2-1
d_gene: .
abundance: .
len: 14
v_gene: TRBV5-1
CDR3aa: CATRADLTFNEQFF
CDR3nt: TGCGCCACCCGAGCGGACCTTACTTTCAATGAGCAGTTCTTC

j_gene: TRBJ1-2
d_gene: .
abundance: .
len: 15
v_gene: TRBV4-1
CDR3aa: CASSQDRQTNYGYTF
CDR3nt: TGCGCCAGCAGCCAAGATCGCCAGACCAACTATGGCTACACCTTC

j_gene: TRBJ1-5
d_gene: .
abundance: .
len: 15
v_gene: TRBV27
CDR3aa: CASSLSPWGNQPQHF
CDR3nt: TGTGCCAGCAGTTTAAGTCCGTGGGGAAATCAGCCCCAGCATTTT